This T cell receptor (beta chain) appears in the sequencing data of a study of cytomegalovirus exposure and HLA in healthy donors. Study-level points and caveats: In a later analysis, at a false discovery rate of 0.05, 17,000 or so TCR beta sequences matched HLA alleles. Donors were assumed by presence/absence analyses to have roughly uniform sequencing depth.

J lost 2 bases, V lost 2 bases, and 9 bases had no gene match. Germline CDR1 reads MNHEY; CDR2 reads SMNVEV (reference sequence). The CDR3 consists of 18 residues. Points on this clone: The antigen is undetermined.

The study ran its PCR with 60 Vbeta and 13 Jbeta primers. TCRdb's table, derived via immunoSEQ multiplex PCR, lists solely in-frame clones and lacks some. Found here are around 64,000 clones, approximately 83% of them singletons; the top ten hold around 11%. The V and J genes are TRBV27 and TRBJ1-5; TRBD1 agrees at 10 bases. This TCR was recovered from a female donor in good health and CMV-seronegative. Sequencing was done on a sample of PBMCs. CDR3 in DNA: TGTGCCAGCAGTTTACTAGGGACAGGGGAAGGTGGCAATCAGCCCCAGCATTTT. Translating gives CASSLLGTGEGGNQPQHF.